This entry describes one TCR beta chain. Antigen: not known. The CDR3 totals 17 residues. CDR1 is SEHNR and CDR2 is FQNEAQ in the germline V gene (reference sequence). The V and J ends lost 5 bases and 0 bases, in that order; junction bases with no gene match: 6. This specimen belongs to a study of Tregs in tolerant kidney transplant recipients. Using immunoSEQ multiplex PCR, the repertoire was profiled, and TCRdb retains in-frame clones only, with some absent. The table shows approximately 45,000 clones, with roughly 95% occurring only once. Points from the study as a whole: No direct test of biological reproducibility was done here.

This receptor was identified in a human donor in good health. Sequencing used Tregs from blood cultured with allogeneic cells. V and J are TRBV7-9 and TRBJ2-6, with 8 bases lining up with TRBD1. The CDR3 DNA follows: TGTGCCAGCAGCCGGGGGACAGGATACTCTGGGGCCAACGTCCTGACTTTC. Translation: CASSRGTGYSGANVLTF.